What follows describes a single T cell receptor beta chain. Its antigen remains unidentified. Then a second PCR, running roughly 7 to 11 cycles, was carried out with a sample-barcoded 5' primer and a J-beta primer mix. Every cDNA was tagged by a template-switch adaptor with 12 random nucleotides. One entry per CDR3 protein, called by TCRdb with MiXCR from the 5' RACE reads. The top ten hold 23% of the sample, which has 1,800,000 or so distinct CDR3 sequences, about 39% seen once. There are 13 residues in the CDR3. Trimming shortened V by 6 bases and J by 4 bases, and 12 bases separated the two germline ends. This record comes from a study of blood T cells in healthy people across ages. Whole-study results and caveats: Fewer expanded clones and more diversity marked long-lived versus aged donors. Estimated diversity, derived from one million T cells, was regarded as an underestimate.

Sequenced input: blood. This receptor was taken from a human donor in good health. This chain connects TRBV12-3 or TRBV12-4 to TRBJ1-2; D is ambiguous. CDR3 amino acids: CASSGSASYGYTF. CDR3 DNA sequence: TGTGCCAGCAGCGGCAGCGCCAGCTATGGCTACACCTTC.